These T cell receptor beta chains were read from a single sample in a study of shared clonotypes between healthy human individuals. Libraries were prepared by immunoSEQ multiplex PCR; TCRdb keeps only in-frame clonotypes and omits some of them. The table includes 740,000 or so clones, around four fifths detected once. The sequencing sample was made of memory CD4+ T cells sorted from blood. Receptors originate from a woman aged 25 to 39 in good health. CDR3s include the opening cysteine and the closing phenylalanine or tryptophan. Fields, in order: J gene, clone size, D gene, V gene, CDR3 protein, CDR3 DNA. The D gene is left open where the match is weak. Clone size is shown for a subset of rows, as once, few, many or a class of expanded clone.

J gene: TRBJ1-2
clone size: -
D gene: -
V gene: TRBV4-2
CDR3 protein: CASSQDWAGKDGYTF
CDR3 DNA: TGTGCCAGCAGCCAAGATTGGGCAGGGAAGGATGGCTACACCTTC

J gene: TRBJ2-7
clone size: once
D gene: -
V gene: TRBV27
CDR3 protein: CASSLFSGTPLEQYF
CDR3 DNA: TGTGCCAGCAGTTTATTCTCGGGGACCCCCCTCGAGCAGTACTTC

J gene: TRBJ2-1
clone size: once
D gene: -
V gene: TRBV19
CDR3 protein: CASSMLDEQFF
CDR3 DNA: TGTGCCAGTAGTATGCTTGATGAGCAGTTCTTC

J gene: TRBJ2-2
clone size: few
D gene: -
V gene: TRBV30
CDR3 protein: CAWNQGSRGNTGELFF
CDR3 DNA: TGTGCCTGGAACCAGGGGTCTAGGGGGAACACCGGGGAGCTGTTTTTT

J gene: TRBJ1-2
clone size: many
D gene: -
V gene: TRBV6-1
CDR3 protein: CASNRGAYGYTF
CDR3 DNA: TGTGCCAGCAATAGAGGGGCCTATGGCTACACCTTC

J gene: TRBJ2-5
clone size: few
D gene: TRBD1
V gene: TRBV4-1
CDR3 protein: CASSQGRGGTGGAGQETQYF
CDR3 DNA: TGCGCCAGCAGCCAAGGAAGGGGCGGGACAGGGGGCGCGGGACAAGAGACCCAGTACTTC

J gene: TRBJ2-1
clone size: -
D gene: -
V gene: TRBV11-2
CDR3 protein: CASSLTGSYNEQFF
CDR3 DNA: TGTGCCAGCAGCTTAACCGGATCCTACAATGAGCAGTTCTTC

J gene: TRBJ2-5
clone size: -
D gene: -
V gene: TRBV5-1
CDR3 protein: CASSEAAETQYF
CDR3 DNA: TGCGCCAGCAGCGAGGCGGCAGAGACCCAGTACTTC

J gene: TRBJ1-1
clone size: -
D gene: -
V gene: TRBV18
CDR3 protein: CASSPGQGSDTEAFF
CDR3 DNA: TGTGCCAGCTCACCGGGGCAGGGGTCGGACACTGAAGCTTTCTTT

J gene: TRBJ1-1
clone size: -
D gene: TRBD1
V gene: TRBV6-5
CDR3 protein: CASSRDRGAEAFF
CDR3 DNA: TGTGCCAGCAGTCGGGACAGGGGGGCTGAAGCTTTCTTT